Following are 27 T cell receptor beta chains from one sample sequenced in a study of cytomegalovirus exposure and HLA in healthy donors. Vbeta (60) and Jbeta (13) primers were used in the PCR. Repertoires were generated with immunoSEQ multiplex PCR, while TCRdb's copy carries only in-frame clones and drops some. The data show about 130,000 clones, approximately 83% seen once. Sequencing was performed on PBMCs. These TCRs come from a man aged 35 to 55 in good health and CMV-seronegative.

The CDR3 region is CSAGPRDTQYF. CDR3 sequence (DNA): TGCAGTGCTGGCCCAAGAGATACGCAGTATTTT. J is TRBJ2-3 and V is TRBV20-1; D uncertain. Trimming left V 5 bases short and J 5 bases short, with 8 bases between. CDR1 DFQATT and CDR2 SNEGSKA come from the germline V gene (reference sequence). The CDR3 contains 11 residues.

This clone was counted between two and nine times. This sequence joins TRBV2 and TRBJ1-5, with a weak D call TRBD1 (5 bases). The V end lost 8 bases, the J end lost 7 bases, and 15 bases lay between the germline ends. Germline CDR1 and CDR2: SNHLY and FYNNEI. The CDR3 sequence is 13 residues long. CDR3 residues: CASGEQAEQPQHF. The DNA of the CDR3 is TGTGCCAGCGGGGAACAGGCCGAGCAGCCCCAGCATTTT.

The chain combines TRBV30 with TRBJ2-3; the D gene is possibly TRBD2 (6 bases). The germline V gene has CDR1 GTSNPN and CDR2 SVGIG (reference sequence). V gave up 4 bases and J gave up 1 base, with 18 bases separating them. CDR3 length equals 16 residues. This chain's CDR3 is CAWTLLRGPGTDTQYF. CDR3 bases: TGTGCCTGGACCCTACTGCGGGGTCCGGGCACAGATACGCAGTATTTT.

CDR3 in amino acids: CASKASLSTDTQYF. Written as DNA, the CDR3 is TGTGCCAGCAAGGCTAGCCTCAGCACAGATACGCAGTATTTT. The J gene is TRBJ2-3, the V gene TRBV6-5, with D perhaps matching TRBD2 (5 bases). CDR3 length: 14 residues. The V and J ends lost 7 bases and 0 bases respectively, with 11 bases between them. Germline V gene lookup returns CDR1 MNHEY and CDR2 SVGAGI.

The chain couples TRBV9 to TRBJ2-5; 9 bases map to TRBD2. With V trimmed by 3 bases and J by 3 bases, 12 bases remained unmatched. Germline V gene sequence: CDR1 SGDLS, CDR2 YYNGEE. CDR3 size: 17 residues. For the CDR3, the DNA is TGTGCCAGCAGCGCAATGATGCCTAGCGGGACCGAAGAGACCCAGTACTTC. Its translation: CASSAMMPSGTEETQYF.

V is TRBV2 and J is TRBJ1-3; the match to TRBD1 covers 8 bases. Germline V gene data show CDR1 as SNHLY and CDR2 as FYNNEI. V was clipped by 6 bases and J by 0 bases; unmatched bases: 4. CDR3 size: 15 residues. CDR3 sequence (DNA): TGTGCCAGCAGCACGGACAGGGCCTCTGGAAACACCATATATTTT. It translates to CASSTDRASGNTIYF.

The chain has TRBV9 and TRBJ2-3, with a weak D call TRBD1 (5 bases). V was pared by 0 bases and J by 3 bases, with 8 bases between. From germline, CDR1 is SGDLS and CDR2 YYNGEE. The CDR3 extends over 14 amino acids. The CDR3 loop reads CASSVAAGTDTQYF. In nucleotides, the CDR3 is TGTGCCAGCAGCGTAGCGGCAGGGACAGATACGCAGTATTTT.

This clone was detected only a few times. The chain carries TRBV4-1 and TRBJ1-4; 7 nucleotides align to TRBD1. Germline-derived CDR1 and CDR2 are MGHRA and YSYEKL. The CDR3 has 15 amino acids. The trim removed 6 bases at V and 8 bases at J, leaving 12 bases unmatched. CDR3 amino acids: CASRLSGQSVEKLFF. The CDR3, as DNA: TGCGCCAGCAGGCTATCGGGACAGAGCGTCGAAAAACTGTTTTTT.

The rearrangement uses TRBV28 and TRBJ1-3; D is possibly TRBD1 (6 bases). This CDR3 spans 15 amino acids. Trimming removed 2 bases at V and 7 bases at J, with 15 bases between. Germline CDR1 MDHEN, CDR2 SYDVKM. The CDR3 loop reads CASSLPKGVWNTIYF. Written as DNA, the CDR3 is TGTGCCAGCAGTTTACCAAAGGGGGTCTGGAACACCATATATTTT.

This clone came up a few times. V gene TRBV5-6 combines with J gene TRBJ1-4, with 7 bases that match TRBD1. The CDR3 extends over 18 amino acids. In germline, CDR1 is SGHDT, CDR2 YYEEEE. The junction had 12 bases not matched to a gene; V was cut back by 4 bases and J by 0 bases. CDR3 amino acids: CASSTGTERYSTNEKLFF. The CDR3 region has the DNA TGTGCCAGCAGCACAGGGACAGAGCGATACTCAACTAATGAAAAACTGTTTTTT.

This sequence joins TRBV7-9 and TRBJ2-1, with D possibly matching TRBD1 (7 bases). Germline values: CDR1 SEHNR, CDR2 FQNEAQ (reference sequence). The CDR3 totals 16 residues. V was shortened by 5 bases and J by 4 bases, with 18 bases between the two germline ends. The CDR3 bases are TGTGCCAGCAGCCCGGAGGGGACAGTTACTTACAATGAGCAGTTCTTC. Its translation: CASSPEGTVTYNEQFF. Full variable domain (outside the CDR3, taken from reference TRBV7-9 and TRBJ2-1): DTGVSQNPRHKITKRGQNVTFRCDPISEHNRLYWYRQTLGQGPEFLTYFQNEAQLEKSRLLSDRFSAERPKGSFSTLEIQRTEQGDSAMYLCASSPEGTVTYNEQFFGPGTRLTVL.

CDR3 region: CASSSSILGGYEQYF. CDR3 sequence (DNA): TGTGCCAGCTCATCTTCCATCCTAGGGGGCTACGAGCAGTACTTC. V and J are TRBV18 and TRBJ2-7, with D perhaps TRBD1 (6 bases). Germline V gene sequence: CDR1 KGHSH, CDR2 LQKENI. CDR3 length equals 15 residues. V shed 5 bases and J shed 3 bases, with 17 bases lying between them.

The V and J genes are TRBV9 and TRBJ2-1; D not certain. CDR1 is SGDLS, CDR2 YYNGEE, per germline. This CDR3 is built from 11 residues. Trimming removed 3 bases from V and 5 bases from J, with 3 bases in between. The CDR3 DNA reads as TGTGCCAGCAGCGCTCACAATGAGCAGTTCTTC. Its protein is CASSAHNEQFF.

V is TRBV5-1 and J is TRBJ1-5; D is perhaps TRBD1 (6 bases). Germline V CDR1 and CDR2: SGHRS, YFSETQ. Trimming took 4 bases from V and 3 from J, leaving 14 bases between them. The CDR3 totals 15 residues. CDR3 protein: CASSLLGQPNQPQHF. CDR3 in DNA: TGCGCCAGCAGCCTACTAGGACAGCCCAATCAGCCCCAGCATTTT.

The chain carries TRBV7-2 and TRBJ2-1, with 7 bases lining up with TRBD1. Germline assignment: CDR1 SGHTA and CDR2 FQGNSA. This CDR3 is 14 amino acids long. With V trimmed by 5 bases and J by 5 bases, 6 bases remained unmatched. CDR3 sequence: CASSSPDRHNEQFF. For the CDR3, the DNA is TGTGCCAGCAGCAGTCCGGACAGGCACAATGAGCAGTTCTTC.

This rearrangement joins TRBV21-1 to TRBJ2-1; the table's D gene call, TRBD1, was not cross checked with the DNA. TRBV21-1 is assigned pseudogene status. There are 17 residues in the CDR3. The CDR3 DNA reads as TGTGCCAGCAGCAAAGCGGGGACAGGGAGCTCCTACAATGAGCAGTTCTTC. Translating it yields CASSKAGTGSSYNEQFF.

The count of this clone is one. V gene TRBV6-5 combines with J gene TRBJ2-5; 8 nucleotides match TRBD1. The J call is uncertain, as TRBJ2-7 better fits the DNA end. Germline V lookup: CDR1 MNHEY, CDR2 SVGAGI. This CDR3 is 16 amino acids long. CDR3 coding DNA: TGTGCCAGCAGTTACGGCTGGACAGGGACCTCCTACGAGCAGTACTTC. Residues: CASSYGWTGTSYEQYF.

J is TRBJ1-6 and V is TRBV4-3, with D maybe TRBD1 (5 bases). Trimming took 0 bases from V and 9 from J, leaving 9 bases between them. The CDR3 loop spans 14 amino acids. Looked up from germline, CDR1 is LGHNA and CDR2 is YSLEER. The CDR3 DNA is TGCGCCAGCAGCCAAGAAAAGGGGCGTTCACCCCTCCACTTT. The encoded protein is CASSQEKGRSPLHF.

The V and J genes are TRBV28 and TRBJ2-3; the match to TRBD2 covers 9 bases. Unmatched junction bases numbered 9, after V lost 3 bases and J lost 5 bases. The CDR3 runs 16 residues. Germline V gene sequence: CDR1 MDHEN, CDR2 SYDVKM. The CDR3 region has the DNA TGTGCCAGCAGTTTCCGTAGCGGGAGAGAGGGAGATACGCAGTATTTT. This codes for CASSFRSGREGDTQYF.

The chain employs TRBV7-8 and TRBJ2-5, with 7 bases that match TRBD2. This CDR3 has 15 residues. The ends lost 0 bases at V and 4 bases at J; junction bases unmatched: 5. Germline V CDR1 and CDR2: SGHVS, FQNEAQ. CDR3 protein: CASSLAARGRETQYF. CDR3 DNA: TGTGCCAGCAGCTTAGCAGCGCGGGGGAGAGAGACCCAGTACTTC.

There are a few counts of this clone. The rearrangement links TRBV18 to TRBJ1-6; tentatively, D is TRBD1 (5 bases). Looked up from germline, CDR1 is KGHSH and CDR2 is LQKENI. V lost 3 bases and J 10 bases, leaving 19 bases between the germline ends. There are 16 residues in the CDR3. CDR3 in DNA: TGTGCCAGCTCACCCACAGGAACACCCTTAGGCTCACCCCTCCACTTT. It translates to CASSPTGTPLGSPLHF.

Only a few counts were recorded for this clone. The rearrangement links TRBV25-1 to TRBJ2-3; maybe TRBD1 (5 bases). Germline V gene data show CDR1 as MGHDK and CDR2 as SYGVNS. This CDR3 spans 15 amino acids. Trimming removed 1 base at V and 8 bases at J, with 16 bases between. CDR3 coding DNA: TGTGCCAGCAGTGAATTCGGCAGGGTGGTACCTACGCAGTATTTT. Translated, it gives CASSEFGRVVPTQYF.

The chain is built from TRBV6-5 and TRBJ2-1, with D tentatively TRBD1 (6 bases). Germline V lookup: CDR1 MNHEY, CDR2 SVGAGI. This CDR3 has 13 residues. The V gene lost 6 bases and the J gene lost 9 bases, with 15 bases spanning the gap. Here the CDR3 reads CASRKQGRGEQFF. DNA for the CDR3: TGTGCCAGCAGGAAACAGGGTCGTGGTGAGCAGTTCTTC.

The chain couples TRBV5-1 to TRBJ2-1, with 8 bases fitting TRBD2. This CDR3 spans 17 amino acids. CDR1 is SGHRS, CDR2 YFSETQ, per germline. With V trimmed by 4 bases and J by 5 bases, 14 bases remained unmatched. In DNA, the CDR3 is TGCGCCAGCAGCCCTGGGGTTCTACGGGGGGGTGACAATGAGCAGTTCTTC. Translation gives CASSPGVLRGGDNEQFF.

This rearrangement joins TRBV5-1 to TRBJ2-7, with D hard to call. This CDR3 region has 15 residues. Trimming shortened V by 0 bases and J by 2 bases, and 12 bases separated the two germline ends. Germline lookup yields CDR1 SGHRS and CDR2 YFSETQ. CDR3 sequence (DNA): TGCGCCAGCAGCTTGGACAGCTTCTCACCCTACGAGCAGTACTTC. Its protein product is CASSLDSFSPYEQYF.

The chain uses TRBV6-5 and TRBJ1-2, with TRBD1 matching over 10 bases. J was trimmed by 5 bases and V by 7 bases; bases with no gene match: 10. The CDR3 has 15 amino acids. Germline V gene sequence: CDR1 MNHEY, CDR2 SVGAGI. CDR3: CASTLGQGFRYGYTF. The CDR3 DNA reads TGTGCCAGCACCCTGGGACAGGGGTTTCGGTATGGCTACACCTTC.

The chain couples TRBV29-1 to TRBJ1-1; no reliable D call. The CDR3 sequence is 12 residues long. V gave up 3 bases and J gave up 2 bases, with 7 bases separating them. CDR1 and CDR2 (germline): SQVTM, ANQGSEA. The CDR3 region has the DNA TGCAGCGTTGACCGGGGAAACACTGAAGCTTTCTTT. As protein: CSVDRGNTEAFF.